The rows below give T cell receptor beta chains drawn from one sample of a study of Graves' ophthalmopathy and Graves' hyperthyroidism. TCRdb reanalysed the multiplex PCR reads using MiXCR and keeps one entry per CDR3 protein. Among about 1.1 million distinct CDR3 sequences, 35% to 40% were seen once, and the ten largest hold 11%. What was sequenced was peripheral blood or thyroid tissue (not recorded which). All receptors derive from an adult man with Graves' hyperthyroidism. CDR3s include the opening cysteine and the closing phenylalanine or tryptophan. A D gene is named only where the DNA matches it firmly. A row's size may be missing; if present it is once, few, many or a size class.

abundance: few
j_gene: TRBJ1-4
v_gene: TRBV12-3/TRBV12-4
d_gene: .
CDR3aa: CASSFWGGKLFF
CDR3nt: TGTGCCAGCAGTTTCTGGGGCGGAAAACTGTTTTTT

abundance: .
j_gene: TRBJ2-7
v_gene: TRBV12-3/TRBV12-4
d_gene: .
CDR3aa: CASSYSPQGEQYF
CDR3nt: TGTGCCAGCAGTTACTCCCCCCAGGGGGAGCAGTACTTC

abundance: .
j_gene: TRBJ2-6
v_gene: TRBV10-3
d_gene: .
CDR3aa: CAIRRTGGDSGANVLTF
CDR3nt: TGTGCCATCAGACGTACAGGGGGGGACTCTGGGGCCAACGTCCTGACTTTC

abundance: .
j_gene: TRBJ1-6
v_gene: TRBV7-4
d_gene: TRBD1
CDR3aa: CASSLWTGADSPLHF
CDR3nt: TGTGCCAGCAGCTTATGGACAGGGGCAGATTCACCCCTCCACTTT

abundance: .
j_gene: TRBJ2-2
v_gene: TRBV6-2/TRBV6-3
d_gene: .
CDR3aa: CASRGTGWAGELFF
CDR3nt: TGTGCCAGCAGGGGGACCGGATGGGCCGGGGAGCTGTTTTTT

abundance: .
j_gene: TRBJ2-2
v_gene: TRBV20-1
d_gene: .
CDR3aa: CSASGTGTGELFF
CDR3nt: TGCAGTGCTAGTGGTACAGGGACCGGGGAGCTGTTTTTT

abundance: .
j_gene: TRBJ1-1
v_gene: TRBV7-9
d_gene: .
CDR3aa: CASSLSLGLYNEQFF
CDR3nt: TGTGCCAGCAGCTTATCACTAGGCCTATACAATGAGCAGTTCTTT

abundance: .
j_gene: TRBJ2-2
v_gene: TRBV9
d_gene: .
CDR3aa: CASSWGGNLTGELFF
CDR3nt: TGTGCCAGCAGTTGGGGCGGGAACCTTACCGGGGAGCTGTTTTTT

abundance: .
j_gene: TRBJ1-2
v_gene: TRBV7-2
d_gene: .
CDR3aa: CASSLQPGHFFNGYTF
CDR3nt: TGTGCCAGCAGCTTGCAGCCCGGACATTTTTTTAATGGCTACACCTTC

abundance: once
j_gene: TRBJ1-2
v_gene: TRBV12-3/TRBV12-4
d_gene: TRBD1
CDR3aa: CASSFPRQGASSGYTF
CDR3nt: TGTGCCAGCAGTTTCCCACGACAGGGGGCGTCGTCTGGCTACACCTTC

abundance: .
j_gene: TRBJ1-4
v_gene: TRBV9
d_gene: TRBD1
CDR3aa: CASSSTGGADGANEKLFF
CDR3nt: TGTGCCAGCAGCTCAACAGGGGGGGCCGACGGGGCAAATGAAAAACTGTTTTTT

abundance: many
j_gene: TRBJ1-6
v_gene: TRBV14
d_gene: .
CDR3aa: CASSQGPFLDSPLHF
CDR3nt: TGTGCCAGCAGCCAAGGACCCTTTCTTGATTCACCCCTCCACTTT

abundance: few
j_gene: TRBJ2-7
v_gene: TRBV6-2/TRBV6-3
d_gene: TRBD1
CDR3aa: CASSYGTGKFYEQYF
CDR3nt: TGTGCCAGCAGTTACGGGACAGGGAAGTTCTACGAGCAGTACTTC

abundance: many
j_gene: TRBJ1-5
v_gene: TRBV20-1
d_gene: .
CDR3aa: CSASMTLYSNQPQHF
CDR3nt: TGCAGTGCTAGTATGACACTTTATAGCAATCAGCCCCAGCATTTT

abundance: many
j_gene: TRBJ1-6
v_gene: TRBV6-6
d_gene: .
CDR3aa: CASRGVTSSYNSPLHF
CDR3nt: TGTGCCAGCAGGGGAGTCACGAGCTCCTATAATTCACCCCTCCACTTT

abundance: .
j_gene: TRBJ2-7
v_gene: TRBV9
d_gene: .
CDR3aa: CASSQTRGGEQYF
CDR3nt: TGTGCCAGCAGTCAGACTAGGGGTGGCGAGCAGTACTTC

abundance: .
j_gene: TRBJ1-2
v_gene: TRBV27
d_gene: TRBD1
CDR3aa: CASTKWGGQGAIGEGYTF
CDR3nt: TGTGCCAGCACAAAGTGGGGTGGACAGGGTGCGATCGGGGAGGGCTACACCTTC

abundance: few
j_gene: TRBJ1-5
v_gene: TRBV20-1
d_gene: TRBD1
CDR3aa: CSAGGPRQGFSNQPQHF
CDR3nt: TGCAGTGCGGGCGGTCCAAGACAGGGCTTTTCCAATCAGCCCCAGCATTTT

abundance: few
j_gene: TRBJ1-1
v_gene: TRBV12-3/TRBV12-4
d_gene: .
CDR3aa: CASSLRSGYTEAFF
CDR3nt: TGTGCCAGCAGTTTACGATCGGGGTACACTGAAGCTTTCTTT

abundance: .
j_gene: TRBJ1-2
v_gene: TRBV12-3/TRBV12-4
d_gene: .
CDR3aa: CASSDQEGVRNYGYTF
CDR3nt: TGTGCCAGCAGCGACCAGGAAGGGGTCCGAAACTATGGCTACACCTTC

abundance: few
j_gene: TRBJ2-7
v_gene: TRBV9
d_gene: .
CDR3aa: CASSPSEGYNYEQYF
CDR3nt: TGTGCCAGCAGCCCTAGCGAGGGTTATAACTACGAGCAGTACTTC

abundance: many
j_gene: TRBJ1-6
v_gene: TRBV6-5
d_gene: TRBD1
CDR3aa: CASSYELQGSSYNSPLHF
CDR3nt: TGTGCCAGCAGTTACGAGCTACAGGGGTCTTCCTATAATTCACCCCTCCACTTT

abundance: .
j_gene: TRBJ2-2
v_gene: TRBV12-3/TRBV12-4
d_gene: .
CDR3aa: CASSLGEGLGLGELFF
CDR3nt: TGTGCCAGCAGTTTAGGAGAGGGGCTGGGACTCGGGGAGCTGTTTTTT

abundance: .
j_gene: TRBJ1-1
v_gene: TRBV10-2
d_gene: .
CDR3aa: CASTRNQGGDTEAFF
CDR3nt: TGTGCCAGCACGAGGAACCAGGGCGGGGACACTGAAGCTTTCTTT

abundance: .
j_gene: TRBJ2-7
v_gene: TRBV7-3
d_gene: .
CDR3aa: CASSLGGAEGYEQYF
CDR3nt: TGTGCCAGCAGCCTAGGGGGGGCTGAAGGGTACGAGCAGTACTTC

abundance: .
j_gene: TRBJ1-2
v_gene: TRBV7-6
d_gene: .
CDR3aa: CASSPLGGQGGGYTF
CDR3nt: TGTGCCAGCAGCCCCCTGGGTGGGCAGGGAGGCGGCTACACCTTC

abundance: few
j_gene: TRBJ1-2
v_gene: TRBV5-6
d_gene: .
CDR3aa: CASSLSTGHKFSYGYTF
CDR3nt: TGTGCCAGCAGCTTGAGTACAGGGCATAAGTTCAGCTATGGCTACACCTTC

abundance: few
j_gene: TRBJ1-2
v_gene: TRBV7-8
d_gene: TRBD1
CDR3aa: CASSQGQTGYTF
CDR3nt: TGTGCCAGCAGCCAGGGACAGACGGGCTACACCTTC

abundance: .
j_gene: TRBJ2-7
v_gene: TRBV5-1
d_gene: TRBD2
CDR3aa: CASSGALALEQYF
CDR3nt: TGTGCCAGCAGCGGGGCACTAGCGTTGGAGCAGTACTTC

abundance: .
j_gene: TRBJ1-1
v_gene: TRBV7-9
d_gene: .
CDR3aa: CASTESSMNTEAFF
CDR3nt: TGTGCCAGCACCGAATCCTCGATGAACACTGAAGCTTTCTTT

abundance: many
j_gene: TRBJ2-7
v_gene: TRBV5-1
d_gene: TRBD1
CDR3aa: CASSRGQTYEQYF
CDR3nt: TGCGCCAGCAGCAGGGGACAGACCTACGAGCAGTACTTC

abundance: few
j_gene: TRBJ2-7
v_gene: TRBV7-8
d_gene: .
CDR3aa: CASSFGRVGYEQYF
CDR3nt: TGTGCCAGCAGTTTCGGCAGGGTGGGCTACGAGCAGTACTTC

abundance: many
j_gene: TRBJ1-1
v_gene: TRBV5-8
d_gene: TRBD1
CDR3aa: CASSTRDRRSGAFF
CDR3nt: TGTGCCAGCAGCACCCGGGACAGAAGATCTGGGGCTTTCTTT

abundance: few
j_gene: TRBJ2-7
v_gene: TRBV6-2/TRBV6-3
d_gene: .
CDR3aa: CASSYWSGYEQYF
CDR3nt: TGTGCCAGCAGTTACTGGTCTGGCTACGAGCAGTACTTC

abundance: .
j_gene: TRBJ2-5
v_gene: TRBV20-1
d_gene: .
CDR3aa: CSAGEWRGQETQYF
CDR3nt: TGCAGTGCTGGAGAGTGGAGGGGTCAAGAGACCCAGTACTTC

abundance: .
j_gene: TRBJ2-7
v_gene: TRBV27
d_gene: .
CDR3aa: CASMTPYYEQYF
CDR3nt: TGTGCCAGCATGACGCCGTACTACGAGCAGTACTTC

abundance: .
j_gene: TRBJ1-2
v_gene: TRBV29-1
d_gene: TRBD1
CDR3aa: CSLDGQAHYGYTF
CDR3nt: TGCAGCTTGGACGGACAGGCACACTATGGCTACACCTTC

abundance: .
j_gene: TRBJ1-1
v_gene: TRBV29-1
d_gene: TRBD1
CDR3aa: CSVWDSHEAFF
CDR3nt: TGCAGCGTTTGGGACAGCCATGAAGCTTTCTTT

abundance: many
j_gene: TRBJ1-4
v_gene: TRBV24-1
d_gene: .
CDR3aa: CATSDAKGGPNEKLFF
CDR3nt: TGTGCCACCAGTGATGCCAAGGGAGGCCCAAATGAAAAACTGTTTTTT

abundance: many
j_gene: TRBJ1-5
v_gene: TRBV2
d_gene: .
CDR3aa: CASTGQTGSYQPQHF
CDR3nt: TGTGCCAGCACTGGGCAGACAGGCAGCTATCAGCCCCAGCATTTT

abundance: few
j_gene: TRBJ1-5
v_gene: TRBV3-1
d_gene: .
CDR3aa: CASSQAGAHQPQHF
CDR3nt: TGTGCCAGCAGCCAAGCAGGGGCCCATCAGCCCCAGCATTTT